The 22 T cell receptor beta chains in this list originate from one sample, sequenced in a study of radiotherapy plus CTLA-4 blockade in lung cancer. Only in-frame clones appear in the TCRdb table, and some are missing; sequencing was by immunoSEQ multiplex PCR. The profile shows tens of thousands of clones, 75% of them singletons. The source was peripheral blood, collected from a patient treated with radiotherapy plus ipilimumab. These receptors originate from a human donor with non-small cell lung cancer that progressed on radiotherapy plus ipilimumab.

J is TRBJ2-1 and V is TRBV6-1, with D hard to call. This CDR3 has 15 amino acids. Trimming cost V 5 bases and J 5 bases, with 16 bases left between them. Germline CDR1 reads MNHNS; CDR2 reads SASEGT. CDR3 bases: TGTGCCAGCAGTCTCCGGGCTAACGCCAACAATGAGCAGTTCTTC. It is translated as CASSLRANANNEQFF.

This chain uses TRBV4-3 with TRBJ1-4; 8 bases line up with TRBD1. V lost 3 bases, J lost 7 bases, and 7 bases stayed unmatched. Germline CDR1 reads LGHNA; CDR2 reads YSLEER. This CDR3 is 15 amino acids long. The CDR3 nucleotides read TGCGCCAGCAGCCAGGACAGGGTTGCATCTGAAAAACTGTTTTTT. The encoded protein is CASSQDRVASEKLFF.

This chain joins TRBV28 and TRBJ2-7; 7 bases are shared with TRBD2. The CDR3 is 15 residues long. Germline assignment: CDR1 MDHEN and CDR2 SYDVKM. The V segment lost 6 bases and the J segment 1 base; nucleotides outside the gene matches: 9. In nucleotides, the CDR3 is TGTGCCAGCAGCCCCCCGCGGGGGAGATCCTACGAGCAGTACTTC. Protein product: CASSPPRGRSYEQYF.

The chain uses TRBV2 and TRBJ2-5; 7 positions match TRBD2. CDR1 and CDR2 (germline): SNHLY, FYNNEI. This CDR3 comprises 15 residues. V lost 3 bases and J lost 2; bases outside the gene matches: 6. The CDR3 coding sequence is TGTGCCAGCAGTGATCTAGGGGAGGGGCAAGAGACCCAGTACTTC. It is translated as CASSDLGEGQETQYF.

In nucleotides, the CDR3 is TGTGCCAGCAGTGAGGAGGCACCTTCCTACGAGCAGTACTTC. Amino acid sequence: CASSEEAPSYEQYF. This sequence joins TRBV2 and TRBJ2-7; tentatively, D is TRBD2 (5 bases). Trimming took 3 bases from V and 1 from J, leaving 10 bases between them. The CDR3 is made up of 14 amino acids. Germline V lookup: CDR1 SNHLY, CDR2 FYNNEI.

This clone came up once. CDR3 DNA: TGTGCCAGCAGTTTAGAGGGACTGCAGTATTTT. It encodes CASSLEGLQYF. The chain links TRBV28 to TRBJ2-3; TRBD2 might be the D (6 bases). CDR1 is MDHEN and CDR2 is SYDVKM in the germline V gene. This CDR3 contains 11 residues. V was clipped by 2 bases and J by 11 bases, with 8 bases between them.

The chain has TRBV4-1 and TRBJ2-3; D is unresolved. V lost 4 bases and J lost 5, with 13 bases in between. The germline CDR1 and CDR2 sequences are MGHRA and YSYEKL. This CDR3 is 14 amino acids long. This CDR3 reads CASSLSRDEDTQYF. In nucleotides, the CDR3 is TGCGCCAGCAGCCTCTCCCGCGACGAAGATACGCAGTATTTT.

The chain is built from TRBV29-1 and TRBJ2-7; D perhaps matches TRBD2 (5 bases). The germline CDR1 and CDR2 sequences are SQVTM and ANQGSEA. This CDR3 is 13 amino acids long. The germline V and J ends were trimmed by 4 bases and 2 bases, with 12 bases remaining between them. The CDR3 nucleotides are TGCAGCGTTGTAACGGGGAAAACCTACGAGCAGTACTTC. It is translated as CSVVTGKTYEQYF.

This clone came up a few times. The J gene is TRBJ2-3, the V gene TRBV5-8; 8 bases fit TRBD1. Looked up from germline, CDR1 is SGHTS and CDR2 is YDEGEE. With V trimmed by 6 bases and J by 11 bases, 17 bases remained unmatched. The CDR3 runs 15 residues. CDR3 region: CASKDRGTEWHRQYF. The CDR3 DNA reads TGTGCCAGCAAAGACAGGGGTACCGAATGGCATAGGCAGTATTTT. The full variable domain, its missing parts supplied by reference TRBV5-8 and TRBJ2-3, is EAGVTQSPTHLIKTRGQQATLRCSPISGHTSVYWYQQALGLGLQFLLWYDEGEERNRGNFPPRFSGRQFPNYSSELNVNALELEDSALYLCASKDRGTEWHRQYFGPGTRLTVL.

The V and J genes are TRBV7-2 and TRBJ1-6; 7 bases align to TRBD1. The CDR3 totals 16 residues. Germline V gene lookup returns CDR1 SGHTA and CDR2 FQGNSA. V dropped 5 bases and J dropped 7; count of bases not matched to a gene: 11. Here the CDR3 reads CASSARQGGLNSPLHF. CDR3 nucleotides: TGTGCCAGCAGCGCCCGACAGGGAGGTTTAAATTCACCCCTCCACTTT.

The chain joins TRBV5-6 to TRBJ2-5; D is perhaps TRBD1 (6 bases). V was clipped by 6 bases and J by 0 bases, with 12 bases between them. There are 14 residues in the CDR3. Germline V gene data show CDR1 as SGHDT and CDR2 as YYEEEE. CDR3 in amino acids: CASKWGRYQETQYF. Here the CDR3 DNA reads TGTGCCAGCAAGTGGGGGCGGTACCAAGAGACCCAGTACTTC.

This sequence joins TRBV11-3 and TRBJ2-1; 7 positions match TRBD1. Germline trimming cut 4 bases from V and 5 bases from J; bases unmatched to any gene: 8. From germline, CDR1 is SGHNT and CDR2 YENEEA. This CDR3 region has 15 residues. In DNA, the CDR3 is TGTGCCAGCAGCTCCCCGGGACAGAGTGACAATGAGCAGTTCTTC. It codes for CASSSPGQSDNEQFF.

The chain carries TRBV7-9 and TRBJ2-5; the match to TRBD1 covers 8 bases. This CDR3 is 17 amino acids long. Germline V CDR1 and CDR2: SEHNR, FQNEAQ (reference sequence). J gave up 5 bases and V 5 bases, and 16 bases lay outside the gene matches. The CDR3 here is CASSLGARQGAGETQYF. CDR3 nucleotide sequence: TGTGCCAGCAGCCTCGGAGCCAGGCAGGGGGCAGGGGAGACCCAGTACTTC.

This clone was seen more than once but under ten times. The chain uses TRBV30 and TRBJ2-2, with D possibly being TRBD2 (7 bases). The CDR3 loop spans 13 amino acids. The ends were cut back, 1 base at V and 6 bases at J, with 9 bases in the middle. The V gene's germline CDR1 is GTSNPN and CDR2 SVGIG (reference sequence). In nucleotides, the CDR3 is TGTGCCTGGAGTGGGGGGGGCCCCGGGGAGCTGTTTTTT. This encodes CAWSGGGPGELFF.

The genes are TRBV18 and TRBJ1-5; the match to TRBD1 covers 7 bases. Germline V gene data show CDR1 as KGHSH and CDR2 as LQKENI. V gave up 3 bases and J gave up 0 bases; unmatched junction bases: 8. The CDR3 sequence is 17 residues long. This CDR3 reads CASSPGTVINSNQPQHF. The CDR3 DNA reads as TGTGCCAGCTCACCCGGGACAGTGATTAATAGCAATCAGCCCCAGCATTTT.

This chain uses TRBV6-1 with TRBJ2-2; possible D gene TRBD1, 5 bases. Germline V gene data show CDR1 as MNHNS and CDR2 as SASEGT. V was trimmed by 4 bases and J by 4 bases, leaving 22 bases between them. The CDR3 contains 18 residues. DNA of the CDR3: TGTGCCAGCAGTGGCAAGGAACCGACAGTCTTCGCCACCGGGGAGCTGTTTTTT. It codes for CASSGKEPTVFATGELFF.

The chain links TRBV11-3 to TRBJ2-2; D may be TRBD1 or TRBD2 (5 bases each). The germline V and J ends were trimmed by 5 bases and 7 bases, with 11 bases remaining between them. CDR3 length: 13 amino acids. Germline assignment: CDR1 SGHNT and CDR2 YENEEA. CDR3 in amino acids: CASSPRGFGELFF. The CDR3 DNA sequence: TGTGCCAGCAGCCCACGGGGCTTCGGGGAGCTGTTTTTT. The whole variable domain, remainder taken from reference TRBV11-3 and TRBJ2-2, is EAGVVQSPRYKIIEKKQPVAFWCNPISGHNTLYWYLQNLGQGPELLIRYENEEAVDDSQLPKDRFSAERLKGVDSTLKIQPAELGDSAVYLCASSPRGFGELFFGEGSRLTVL.

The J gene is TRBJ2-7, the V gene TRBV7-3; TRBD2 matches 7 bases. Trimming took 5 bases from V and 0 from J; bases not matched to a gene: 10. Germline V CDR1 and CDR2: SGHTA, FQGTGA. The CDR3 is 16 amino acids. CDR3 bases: TGTGCCAGCAGCCTAGACCCCAGCGGGGCCTCCTACGAGCAGTACTTC. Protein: CASSLDPSGASYEQYF.

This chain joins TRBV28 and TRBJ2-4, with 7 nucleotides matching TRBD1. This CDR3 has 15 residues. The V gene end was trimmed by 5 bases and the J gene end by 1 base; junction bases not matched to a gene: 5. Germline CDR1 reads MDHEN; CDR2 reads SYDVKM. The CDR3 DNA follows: TGTGCCAGCAGTCTCATGACAGGGGCCAAAAACATTCAGTACTTC. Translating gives CASSLMTGAKNIQYF.

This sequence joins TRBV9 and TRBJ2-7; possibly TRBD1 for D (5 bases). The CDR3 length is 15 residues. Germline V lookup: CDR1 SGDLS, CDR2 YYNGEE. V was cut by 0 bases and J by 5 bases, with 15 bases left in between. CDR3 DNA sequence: TGTGCCAGCAGCGTAGAGGGGCGGCTTAAGGACGAGCAGTACTTC. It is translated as CASSVEGRLKDEQYF.

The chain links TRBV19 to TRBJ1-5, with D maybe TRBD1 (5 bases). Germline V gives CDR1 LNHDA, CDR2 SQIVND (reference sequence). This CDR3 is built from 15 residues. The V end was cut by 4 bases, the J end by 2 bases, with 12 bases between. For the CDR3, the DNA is TGTGCCAGTAGTACTTCACAGGAGGGCAATCAGCCCCAGCATTTT. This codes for CASSTSQEGNQPQHF.

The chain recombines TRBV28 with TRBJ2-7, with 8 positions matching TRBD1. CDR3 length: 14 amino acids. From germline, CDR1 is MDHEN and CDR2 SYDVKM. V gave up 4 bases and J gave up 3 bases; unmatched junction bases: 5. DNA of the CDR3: TGTGCCAGCAGTTCCGGGACAGGTCTCTACGAGCAGTACTTC. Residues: CASSSGTGLYEQYF.